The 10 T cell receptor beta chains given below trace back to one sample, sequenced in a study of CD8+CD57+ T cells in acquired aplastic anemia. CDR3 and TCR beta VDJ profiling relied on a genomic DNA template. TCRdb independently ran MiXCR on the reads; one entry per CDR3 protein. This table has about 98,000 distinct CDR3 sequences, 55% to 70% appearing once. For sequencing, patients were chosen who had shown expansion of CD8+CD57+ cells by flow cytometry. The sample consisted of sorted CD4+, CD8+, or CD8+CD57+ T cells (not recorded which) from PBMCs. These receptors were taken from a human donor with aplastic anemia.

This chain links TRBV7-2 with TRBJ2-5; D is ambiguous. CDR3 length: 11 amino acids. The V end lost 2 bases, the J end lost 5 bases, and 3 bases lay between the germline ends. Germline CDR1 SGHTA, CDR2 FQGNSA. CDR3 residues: CASSLIETQYF. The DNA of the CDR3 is TGTGCCAGCAGCTTAATCGAGACCCAGTACTTC.

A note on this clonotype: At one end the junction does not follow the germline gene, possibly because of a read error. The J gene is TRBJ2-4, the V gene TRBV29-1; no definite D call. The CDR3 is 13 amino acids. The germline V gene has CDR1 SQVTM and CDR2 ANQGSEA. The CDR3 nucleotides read TGCAGCGTTGAAGGAGTAGCCAAAAGCATTCAGTACTTC. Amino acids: CSVEGVAKSIQYF.

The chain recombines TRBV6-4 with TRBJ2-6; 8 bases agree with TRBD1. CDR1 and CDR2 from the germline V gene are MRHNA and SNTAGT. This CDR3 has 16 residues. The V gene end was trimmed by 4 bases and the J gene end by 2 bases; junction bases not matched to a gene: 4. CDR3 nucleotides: TGTGCCAGCAGTGTTACAGGGGGTGCTGGGGCCAACGTCCTGACTTTC. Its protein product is CASSVTGGAGANVLTF.

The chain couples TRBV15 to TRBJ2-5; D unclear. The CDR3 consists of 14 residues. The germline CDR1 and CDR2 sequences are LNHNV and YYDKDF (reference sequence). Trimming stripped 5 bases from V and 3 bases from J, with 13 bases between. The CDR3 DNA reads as TGTGCCACCAGCTCGCTACTAACTGAAGAGACCCAGTACTTC. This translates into CATSSLLTEETQYF. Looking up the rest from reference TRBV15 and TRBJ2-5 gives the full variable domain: DAMVIQNPRYQVTQFGKPVTLSCSQTLNHNVMYWYQQKSSQAPKLLFHYYDKDFNNEADTPDNFQSRRPNTSFCFLDIRSPGLGDTAMYLCATSSLLTEETQYFGPGTRLLVL.

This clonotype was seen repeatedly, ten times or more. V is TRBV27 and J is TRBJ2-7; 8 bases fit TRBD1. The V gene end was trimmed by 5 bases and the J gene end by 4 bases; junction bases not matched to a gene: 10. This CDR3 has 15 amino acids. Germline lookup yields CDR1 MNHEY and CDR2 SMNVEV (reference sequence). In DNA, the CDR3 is TGTGCCAGCAGTCTAGGCCCAACAGGGGGGTACGAGCAGTACTTC. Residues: CASSLGPTGGYEQYF.

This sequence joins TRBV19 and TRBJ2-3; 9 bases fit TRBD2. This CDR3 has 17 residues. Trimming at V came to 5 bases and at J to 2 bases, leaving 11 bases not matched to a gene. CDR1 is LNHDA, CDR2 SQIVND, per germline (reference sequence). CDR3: CASSPPGTSLYTDTQYF. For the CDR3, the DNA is TGTGCCAGTAGTCCTCCCGGGACTAGCCTCTACACAGATACGCAGTATTTT.

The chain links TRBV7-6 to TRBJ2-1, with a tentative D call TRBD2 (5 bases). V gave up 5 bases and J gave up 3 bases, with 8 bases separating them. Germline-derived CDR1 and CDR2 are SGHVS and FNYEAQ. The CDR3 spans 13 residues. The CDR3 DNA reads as TGTGCCAGCAGCCCCCGGGACTACAATGAGCAGTTCTTC. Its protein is CASSPRDYNEQFF.

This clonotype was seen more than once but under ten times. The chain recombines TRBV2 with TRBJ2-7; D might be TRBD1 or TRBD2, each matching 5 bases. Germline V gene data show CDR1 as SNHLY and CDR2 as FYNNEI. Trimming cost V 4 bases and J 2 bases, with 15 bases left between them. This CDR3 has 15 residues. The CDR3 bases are TGTGCCAGCAGTGGGGCCGGGACGCCTACCTACGAGCAGTACTTC. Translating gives CASSGAGTPTYEQYF.

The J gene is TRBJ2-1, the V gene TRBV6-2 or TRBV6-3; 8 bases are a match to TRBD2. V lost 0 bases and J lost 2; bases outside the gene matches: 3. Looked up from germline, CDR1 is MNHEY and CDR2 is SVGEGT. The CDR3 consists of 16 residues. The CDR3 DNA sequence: TGTGCCAGCAGTTACTCCCCAGCGGGGGCCTACAATGAGCAGTTCTTC. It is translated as CASSYSPAGAYNEQFF.

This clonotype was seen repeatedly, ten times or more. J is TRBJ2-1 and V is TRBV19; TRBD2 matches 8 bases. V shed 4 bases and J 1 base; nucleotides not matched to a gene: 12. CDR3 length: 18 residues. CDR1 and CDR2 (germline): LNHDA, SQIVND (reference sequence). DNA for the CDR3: TGTGCCAGTAGTAGGGGGGGTAGCGGGGCGAGATCCTACAATGAGCAGTTCTTC. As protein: CASSRGGSGARSYNEQFF. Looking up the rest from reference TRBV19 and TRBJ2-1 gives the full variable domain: DGGITQSPKYLFRKEGQNVTLSCEQNLNHDAMYWYRQDPGQGLRLIYYSQIVNDFQKGDIAEGYSVSREKKESFPLTVTSAQKNPTAFYLCASSRGGSGARSYNEQFFGPGTRLTVL.